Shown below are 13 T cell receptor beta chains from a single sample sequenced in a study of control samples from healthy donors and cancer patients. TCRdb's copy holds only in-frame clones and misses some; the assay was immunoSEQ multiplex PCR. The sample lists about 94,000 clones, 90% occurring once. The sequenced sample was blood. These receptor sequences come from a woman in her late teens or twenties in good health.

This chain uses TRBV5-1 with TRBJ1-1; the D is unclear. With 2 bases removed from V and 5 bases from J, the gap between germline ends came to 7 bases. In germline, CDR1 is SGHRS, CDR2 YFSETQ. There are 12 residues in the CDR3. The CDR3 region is CASSFLGTEAFF. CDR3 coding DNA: TGCGCCAGCAGCTTTTTGGGAACTGAAGCTTTCTTT.

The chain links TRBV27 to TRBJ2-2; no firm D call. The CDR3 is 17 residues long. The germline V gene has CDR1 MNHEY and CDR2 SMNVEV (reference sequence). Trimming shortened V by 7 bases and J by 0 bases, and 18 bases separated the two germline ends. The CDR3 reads CASNDPPTLANTGELFF. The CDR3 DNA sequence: TGTGCCAGCAACGATCCCCCGACACTCGCGAACACCGGGGAGCTGTTTTTT.

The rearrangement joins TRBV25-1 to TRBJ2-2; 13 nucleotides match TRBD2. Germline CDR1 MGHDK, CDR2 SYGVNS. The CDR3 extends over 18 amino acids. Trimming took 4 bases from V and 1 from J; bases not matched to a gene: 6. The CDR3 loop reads CASSGPTSGGKNTGELFF. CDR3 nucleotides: TGTGCCAGCAGTGGGCCGACTAGCGGGGGGAAGAACACCGGGGAGCTGTTTTTT.

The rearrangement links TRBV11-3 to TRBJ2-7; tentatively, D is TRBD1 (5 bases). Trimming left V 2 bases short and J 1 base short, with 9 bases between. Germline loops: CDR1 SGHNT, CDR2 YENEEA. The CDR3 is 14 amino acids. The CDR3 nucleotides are TGTGCCAGCAGCTTATCAGGGCTATCCTACGAGCAGTACTTC. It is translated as CASSLSGLSYEQYF.

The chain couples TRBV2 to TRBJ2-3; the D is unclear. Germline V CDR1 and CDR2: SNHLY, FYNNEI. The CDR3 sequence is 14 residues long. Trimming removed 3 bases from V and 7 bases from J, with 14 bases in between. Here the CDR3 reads CASSDLSLGYTQYF. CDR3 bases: TGTGCCAGCAGTGACCTGTCCCTTGGCTATACGCAGTATTTT.

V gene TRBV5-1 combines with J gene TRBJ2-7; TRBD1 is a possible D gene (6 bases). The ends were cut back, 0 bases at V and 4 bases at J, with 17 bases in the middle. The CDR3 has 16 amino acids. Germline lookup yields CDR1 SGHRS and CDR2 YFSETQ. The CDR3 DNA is TGCGCCAGCAGCTTGGCCCCTCCGGGACAACCGTACGAGCAGTACTTC. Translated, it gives CASSLAPPGQPYEQYF.

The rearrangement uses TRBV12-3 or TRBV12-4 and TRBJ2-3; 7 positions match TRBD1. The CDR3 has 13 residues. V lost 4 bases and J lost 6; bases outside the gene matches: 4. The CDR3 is CASSYTQGDTQYF. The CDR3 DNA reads TGTGCCAGCAGTTACACACAGGGGGATACGCAGTATTTT.

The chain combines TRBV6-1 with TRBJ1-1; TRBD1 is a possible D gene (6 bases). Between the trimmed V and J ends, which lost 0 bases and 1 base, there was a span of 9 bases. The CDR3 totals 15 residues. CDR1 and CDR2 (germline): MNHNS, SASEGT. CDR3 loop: CASSEAVRGNTEAFF. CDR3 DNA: TGTGCCAGCAGTGAAGCGGTCAGGGGGAACACTGAAGCTTTCTTT.

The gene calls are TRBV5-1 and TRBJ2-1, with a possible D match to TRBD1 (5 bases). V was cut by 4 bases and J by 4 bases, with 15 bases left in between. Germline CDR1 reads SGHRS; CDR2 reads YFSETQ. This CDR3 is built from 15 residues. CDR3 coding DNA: TGCGCCAGCAGCCCGGAGCAGACAGAATACAATGAGCAGTTCTTC. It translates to CASSPEQTEYNEQFF.

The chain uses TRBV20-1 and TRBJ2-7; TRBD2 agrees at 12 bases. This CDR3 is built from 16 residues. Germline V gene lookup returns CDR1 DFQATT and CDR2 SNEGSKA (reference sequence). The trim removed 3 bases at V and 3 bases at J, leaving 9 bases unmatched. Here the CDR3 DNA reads TGCAGTGCTAGTCCTTCCTTGACTAGCGGGGGCTACGAGCAGTACTTC. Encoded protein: CSASPSLTSGGYEQYF.

CDR3 bases: TGCGCCAGCAGCTTGGGAGGGGGCCCCTCCTACGAGCAGTACTTC. It is translated as CASSLGGGPSYEQYF. The chain links TRBV5-1 to TRBJ2-7; TRBD1 matches 7 bases. The CDR3 consists of 15 residues. Germline V gene sequence: CDR1 SGHRS, CDR2 YFSETQ. After removal of 0 bases from V and 0 bases from J, the junction contained 3 bases not matched to a gene. Based on the CDR3 plus reference TRBV5-1 and TRBJ2-7, the full variable domain is KAGVTQTPRYLIKTRGQQVTLSCSPISGHRSVSWYQQTPGQGLQFLFEYFSETQRNKGNFPGRFSGRQFSNSRSEMNVSTLELGDSALYLCASSLGGGPSYEQYFGPGTRLTVT.

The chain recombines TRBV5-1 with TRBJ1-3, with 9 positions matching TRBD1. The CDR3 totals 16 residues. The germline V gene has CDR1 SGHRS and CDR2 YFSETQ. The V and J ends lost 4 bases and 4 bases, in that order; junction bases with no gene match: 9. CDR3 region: CASSASQGADGNTIYF. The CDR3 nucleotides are TGCGCCAGCAGCGCCTCACAGGGGGCAGACGGAAACACCATATATTTT.

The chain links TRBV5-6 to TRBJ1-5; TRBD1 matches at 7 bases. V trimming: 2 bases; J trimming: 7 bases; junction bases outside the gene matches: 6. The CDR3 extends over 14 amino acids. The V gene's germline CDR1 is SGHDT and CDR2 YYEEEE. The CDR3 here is CASSFTGEVQPQHF. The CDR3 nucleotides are TGTGCCAGCAGCTTCACAGGGGAGGTCCAGCCCCAGCATTTT.